The present T cell receptor beta chain was sequenced within a study of neurological immune-mediated disorders. The table lists this clonotype with many counts. 5'RACE with 10-nucleotide random UMIs generated the cDNA. TCRdb independently ran MiXCR on the 5' RACE reads; one entry per CDR3 protein. The sample has about 76,000 distinct CDR3 sequences; approximately 17% are singletons. V was trimmed by 1 base and J by 5 bases, leaving 11 bases between them. The V gene's germline CDR1 is LNHNV and CDR2 YYDKDF (reference sequence). This CDR3 has 15 residues. This receptor was identified in a woman aged 40 to 50 in good health. Source material: PBMCs. The V gene is TRBV15, the J gene TRBJ2-2, with D maybe TRBD2 (6 bases). The DNA for the CDR3 is TGTGCCACCAGCAGAGTGGGGGGAAGGACCGGGGAGCTGTTTTTT. Its translation is CATSRVGGRTGELFF.